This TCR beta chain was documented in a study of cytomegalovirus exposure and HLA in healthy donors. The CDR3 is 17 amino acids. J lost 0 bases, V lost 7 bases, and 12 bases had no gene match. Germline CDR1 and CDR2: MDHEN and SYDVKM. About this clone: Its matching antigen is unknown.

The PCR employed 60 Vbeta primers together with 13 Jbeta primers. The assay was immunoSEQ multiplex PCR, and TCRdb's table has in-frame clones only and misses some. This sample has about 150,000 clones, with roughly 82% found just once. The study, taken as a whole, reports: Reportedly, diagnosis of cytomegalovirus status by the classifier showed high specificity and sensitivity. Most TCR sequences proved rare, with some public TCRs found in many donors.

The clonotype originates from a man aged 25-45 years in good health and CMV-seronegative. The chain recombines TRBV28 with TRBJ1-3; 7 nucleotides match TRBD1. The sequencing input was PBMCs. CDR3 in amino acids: CASIQGGPSTSGNTIYF. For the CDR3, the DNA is TGTGCCAGCATCCAAGGGGGCCCCTCAACCTCTGGAAACACCATATATTTT.